This T cell receptor (beta chain) comes out of a study of OX40 agonist ivuxolimab in advanced cancers. Some clones are missing from TCRdb's copy, which holds only in-frame ones; the method was immunoSEQ multiplex PCR. The sample has 40,000 to 65,000 clones; roughly 83% are singletons. The specimen was CD4+ or CD8+ T cells sorted from blood, collected in a trial of the OX40 agonist ivuxolimab. The receptor's source is an adult with an advanced solid tumor such as melanoma, head and neck, liver or kidney cancer.

CDR3 nucleotide sequence: TGTGCCAGCACAAGTGGAGGGACTAGCACAGATACGCAGTATTTT. Translation: CASTSGGTSTDTQYF. V is TRBV27 and J is TRBJ2-3, with D possibly being TRBD2 (6 bases). The ends were cut back, 7 bases at V and 0 bases at J, with 14 bases in the middle. Germline CDR1 is MNHEY and CDR2 is SMNVEV (reference sequence). The CDR3 runs to 15 residues.